A selection of T cell receptor beta chains follows, all from one sample in a study of cytomegalovirus exposure and HLA in healthy donors. The protocol was immunoSEQ multiplex PCR, while the TCRdb copy is restricted to in-frame clones and leaves out a portion. The repertoire holds about 150,000 clones, with 65% to 85% as singletons. The sequenced sample consisted of PBMCs. These receptors came from a male donor in good health and CMV-seronegative. CDR3s include the opening cysteine and the closing phenylalanine or tryptophan. D genes are given only for firm matches. Not all rows give a size; the values are once, few, many and, for expanded clones, a class.

TRBV6-1	NA	TRBJ2-2	NA	CASSAKGPHKTGELFF	TGTGCCAGCAGTGCCAAGGGGCCTCATAAAACCGGGGAGCTGTTTTTT
TRBV9	NA	TRBJ2-4	NA	CASSVGAEKNIQYF	TGTGCCAGCAGCGTAGGAGCGGAGAAAAACATTCAGTACTTC
TRBV4-2	NA	TRBJ1-3	NA	CASSQGAGVSGNTIYF	TGTGCCAGCAGCCAAGGGGCCGGGGTCTCTGGAAACACCATATATTTT
TRBV6-1	NA	TRBJ1-1	NA	CASSEFFGQQNTEAFF	TGTGCCAGCAGTGAGTTCTTTGGACAGCAGAACACTGAAGCTTTCTTT
TRBV27	NA	TRBJ2-7	NA	CASSPFVFDEQYF	TGTGCCAGCAGTCCCTTCGTGTTCGACGAGCAGTACTTC
TRBV21-1	NA	TRBJ2-7	NA	CASSKVFPGGRSYEQYF	TGTGCCAGCAGCAAAGTCTTTCCAGGGGGAAGGTCCTACGAGCAGTACTTC
TRBV2	NA	TRBJ2-7	TRBD1	CASRTGQGSYEQYF	TGTGCCAGCAGGACAGGACAGGGATCCTACGAGCAGTACTTC
TRBV11-3	few	TRBJ2-7	NA	CASSSPSDSYEQYF	TGTGCCAGCAGCTCCCCGTCAGACAGCTACGAGCAGTACTTC
TRBV28	NA	TRBJ1-1	NA	CASSLNPGITEAFF	TGTGCCAGCAGTTTAAATCCAGGGATCACTGAAGCTTTCTTT
TRBV6-1	NA	TRBJ1-6	NA	CASSEAGGRGNSPLHF	TGTGCCAGCAGTGAAGCGGGCGGGAGGGGTAATTCACCCCTCCACTTT
TRBV5-4	NA	TRBJ2-7	TRBD1	CASSYRTGVGEQYF	TGTGCCAGCAGTTACCGGACAGGGGTAGGCGAGCAGTACTTC
TRBV9	NA	TRBJ1-3	NA	CASSAYYSGNTIYF	TGTGCCAGCAGCGCCTACTACTCTGGAAACACCATATATTTT
TRBV7-2	NA	TRBJ1-6	NA	CASRTNGRLYNSPLHF	TGTGCCAGCAGGACTAACGGGCGGCTCTATAATTCACCCCTCCACTTT
TRBV2	NA	TRBJ2-7	NA	CASSEKAWDNPKYNYEQYF	TGTGCCAGCAGTGAAAAGGCGTGGGACAATCCCAAGTACAACTACGAGCAGTACTTC
TRBV7-9	NA	TRBJ2-7	TRBD1	CASSLTPDRGYEQYF	TGTGCCAGCAGCTTAACCCCGGACAGGGGCTACGAGCAGTACTTC
TRBV27	once	TRBJ2-7	TRBD1	CASSLLPGQGMKEQYF	TGTGCCAGCAGTTTGCTCCCGGGACAGGGTATGAAGGAGCAGTACTTC
TRBV5-1	NA	TRBJ2-7	NA	CASSLARTVETYEQYF	TGCGCCAGCAGCTTGGCTCGAACAGTAGAGACCTACGAGCAGTACTTC
TRBV28	NA	TRBJ2-1	NA	CASKGWRGYNEQFF	TGTGCCAGCAAGGGATGGAGGGGCTACAATGAGCAGTTCTTC
TRBV20-1	NA	TRBJ2-5	TRBD2	CSARSGGTQYF	TGCAGTGCCCGGTCGGGGGGGACCCAGTACTTC
TRBV9	NA	TRBJ2-1	NA	CASSVGPSYNEQFF	TGTGCCAGCAGCGTAGGGCCAAGTTACAATGAGCAGTTCTTC
TRBV18	NA	TRBJ1-4	TRBD1	CASSPNGNRGEKLFF	TGTGCCAGCTCACCAAATGGGAACAGGGGTGAAAAACTGTTTTTT
TRBV9	once	TRBJ1-2	TRBD1	CASRKTGGNGYTF	TGTGCCAGCCGGAAGACAGGGGGAAATGGCTACACCTTC
TRBV5-1	NA	TRBJ2-7	NA	CASSLNRLSSYEQYF	TGCGCCAGCAGCTTGAACAGGTTGAGCTCCTACGAGCAGTACTTC
TRBV28	NA	TRBJ1-2	TRBD1	CASSQDRGNGYTF	TGTGCCAGCAGTCAAGACAGGGGTAATGGCTACACCTTC
TRBV7-9	NA	TRBJ1-2	NA	CALGEGYGYTF	TGTGCTCTCGGAGAAGGCTATGGCTACACCTTC
TRBV28	NA	TRBJ1-5	NA	CASSSLTGTYNPYSNQPQHF	TGTGCCAGCAGTTCCTTGACAGGCACATATAACCCTTATAGCAATCAGCCCCAGCATTTT
TRBV5-5	NA	TRBJ2-7	NA	CASSLITTAPVYEQYF	TGTGCCAGCAGCTTGATCACGACAGCACCGGTCTACGAGCAGTACTTC
TRBV4-1	NA	TRBJ2-3	NA	CASSQQPVGAGTQYF	TGCGCCAGCAGCCAACAGCCGGTGGGGGCGGGTACGCAGTATTTT
TRBV15	NA	TRBJ2-5	NA	CATSRVDVPNQETQYF	TGTGCCACCAGCAGAGTTGATGTCCCTAACCAAGAGACCCAGTACTTC
TRBV4-1	NA	TRBJ2-2	NA	CASSQVRAGTGELFF	TGCGCCAGCAGCCAAGTCAGGGCTGGCACCGGGGAGCTGTTTTTT
TRBV11-3	NA	TRBJ2-3	NA	CASSLGAGGTDTQYF	TGTGCCAGCAGCTTAGGCGCAGGGGGCACAGATACGCAGTATTTT
TRBV5-1	NA	TRBJ2-3	NA	CASSPGRTTSTDTQYF	TGCGCCAGCAGCCCAGGGAGGACAACTAGCACAGATACGCAGTATTTT
TRBV11-1	NA	TRBJ1-1	NA	CASSSEGGVGTEAFF	TGTGCCAGCAGTTCCGAGGGAGGGGTGGGCACTGAAGCTTTCTTT
TRBV7-2	NA	TRBJ2-5	TRBD1	CASSPDRGRKTQYF	TGTGCCAGCAGCCCGGACAGGGGGCGAAAGACCCAGTACTTC
TRBV10-2	NA	TRBJ2-7	TRBD2	CASSPGLAGYEQYF	TGCGCCAGCAGCCCCGGACTAGCTGGCTACGAGCAGTACTTC
TRBV11-2	NA	TRBJ2-3	TRBD2	CASSFSRGGTDTQYF	TGTGCCAGCAGCTTCTCGCGGGGGGGCACAGATACGCAGTATTTT
TRBV6-5	few	TRBJ2-7	NA	CASSYSPGKDEQYF	TGTGCCAGCAGTTACTCGCCAGGGAAGGACGAGCAGTACTTC
TRBV6-5	once	TRBJ1-5	TRBD1	CASGAGGVGSQPQHF	TGTGCCAGCGGCGCAGGGGGCGTGGGTAGTCAGCCCCAGCATTTT
TRBV5-1	NA	TRBJ1-1	NA	CASRAAISEAFF	TGCGCCAGCAGAGCAGCGATATCTGAAGCTTTCTTT
TRBV2	NA	TRBJ1-1	NA	CASIREGSEAFF	TGTGCCAGCATCCGGGAGGGGTCTGAAGCTTTCTTT
TRBV29-1	NA	TRBJ1-4	NA	CSVEARVPAEKLFF	TGCAGCGTTGAGGCCAGGGTGCCGGCTGAAAAACTGTTTTTT
TRBV19	few	TRBJ1-1	NA	CASSIGGLLNTEAFF	TGTGCCAGTAGTATTGGCGGGCTGCTGAACACTGAAGCTTTCTTT
TRBV6-5	NA	TRBJ1-2	NA	CASTPWQGYGYTF	TGTGCCAGCACCCCGTGGCAGGGCTATGGCTACACCTTC
TRBV7-9	NA	TRBJ1-2	NA	CSSTSSGTFDGYTF	TGTTCCAGCACCTCATCGGGAACTTTTGATGGCTACACCTTC
TRBV5-1	NA	TRBJ2-7	NA	CASSLVQGYEQYF	TGCGCCAGCAGCTTGGTGCAGGGATACGAGCAGTACTTC
TRBV29-1	NA	TRBJ1-5	NA	CSVWGGGGLFQHF	TGCAGCGTCTGGGGGGGAGGGGGGTTGTTCCAGCATTTT
TRBV28	NA	TRBJ1-6	TRBD1	CASSSQPTGGNSPLHF	TGTGCCAGCAGTTCCCAACCCACAGGGGGCAATTCACCCCTCCACTTT
TRBV4-1	NA	TRBJ1-1	NA	CASSHPGRNTEAFF	TGCGCCAGCAGCCACCCAGGAAGGAACACTGAAGCTTTCTTT
TRBV5-1	once	TRBJ1-3	NA	CASSLDLGAGNTIYF	TGCGCCAGCAGCTTGGATCTCGGGGCTGGAAACACCATATATTTT
TRBV5-1	NA	TRBJ1-1	NA	CASSLALNTEAFF	TGCGCCAGCAGCTTAGCTCTAAACACTGAAGCTTTCTTT
TRBV6-7	NA	TRBJ1-1	NA	CAGCEAFF	TGTGCCGGCTGTGAAGCTTTCTTT
TRBV7-9	NA	TRBJ1-4	NA	CASSLQGTPNEKLFF	TGTGCCAGCAGCTTACAGGGGACCCCTAATGAAAAACTGTTTTTT
TRBV2	NA	TRBJ1-4	TRBD1	CASSEGTGGGEKLFF	TGTGCCAGCAGTGAAGGGACAGGGGGCGGCGAAAAACTGTTTTTT
TRBV6-5	once	TRBJ1-2	TRBD1	CASSRDRAYGYTF	TGTGCCAGCAGTAGAGACAGGGCCTATGGCTACACCTTC
TRBV11-2	NA	TRBJ1-5	NA	CASSPHRSRHQPQHF	TGTGCCAGCAGCCCCCATAGGAGTAGGCATCAGCCCCAGCATTTT
TRBV5-1	NA	TRBJ2-2	NA	CASSLGPVTNTGELFF	TGCGCCAGCAGCTTGGGCCCGGTTACGAACACCGGGGAGCTGTTTTTT
TRBV30	NA	TRBJ1-2	TRBD1	CATGQTYGYTF	TGTGCAACGGGACAGACTTATGGCTACACCTTC
TRBV10-2	NA	TRBJ2-6	NA	CASTLVGGGSGANVLTF	TGCGCCAGCACCCTGGTTGGGGGCGGCTCTGGGGCCAACGTCCTGACTTTC
TRBV5-4	NA	TRBJ1-2	NA	CASSLGLEGNYGYTF	TGTGCCAGCAGCTTGGGTCTGGAGGGAAACTATGGCTACACCTTC
TRBV4-2	few	TRBJ2-5	TRBD2	CASSQGSREAGGETQYF	TGTGCCAGCAGCCAAGGGAGCCGGGAGGCGGGAGGGGAGACCCAGTACTTC